This TCR beta chain was sequenced in a study of T cells in Graves' hyperthyroidism and ophthalmopathy. With duration under 3 months, ophthalmopathy was active: Clinical Activity Score at least 3, NOSPECS at least 4. Diagnoses used clinical symptoms, serum thyroxine and TRAb, thyroid ultrasound and orbital computed tomography. Researchers amplified the TCR beta CDR3 regions from RNA transcripts. When the TCR CDR3 underwent first-round RT-PCR, the HTBI primer set was used. TCRdb independently ran MiXCR on the multiplex PCR reads; one entry per CDR3 protein. The table lists approximately 600,000 distinct CDR3 sequences, under 15% of them singletons. The CDR3 runs to 16 residues. Germline assignment: CDR1 MNHEY and CDR2 SVGEGT. The V gene end was trimmed by 0 bases and the J gene end by 2 bases; junction bases not matched to a gene: 1.

The sample comprised blood. V is TRBV6-2 or TRBV6-3 and J is TRBJ2-4, with TRBD2 matching over 10 bases. This sequence was found in a woman in her forties with Graves' ophthalmopathy. DNA of the CDR3: TGTGCCAGCAGTTACTCTAGCGGGAGGACCAAAAACATTCAGTACTTC. It specifies CASSYSSGRTKNIQYF.